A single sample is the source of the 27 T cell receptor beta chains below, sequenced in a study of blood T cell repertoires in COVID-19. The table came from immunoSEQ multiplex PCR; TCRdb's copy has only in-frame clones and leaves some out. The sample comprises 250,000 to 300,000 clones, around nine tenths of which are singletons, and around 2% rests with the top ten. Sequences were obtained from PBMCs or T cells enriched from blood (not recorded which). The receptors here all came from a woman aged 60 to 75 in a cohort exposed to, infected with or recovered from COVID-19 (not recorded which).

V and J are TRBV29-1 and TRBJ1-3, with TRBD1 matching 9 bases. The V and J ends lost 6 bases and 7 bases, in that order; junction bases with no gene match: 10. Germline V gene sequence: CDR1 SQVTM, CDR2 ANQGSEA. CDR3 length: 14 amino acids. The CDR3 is CSVGLTGTGNTIYF. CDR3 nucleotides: TGCAGCGTGGGGTTAACAGGGACAGGGAACACCATATATTTT. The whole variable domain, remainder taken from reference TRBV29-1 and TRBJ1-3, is SAVISQKPSRDICQRGTSLTIQCQVDSQVTMMFWYRQQPGQSLTLIATANQGSEATYESGFVIDKFPISRPNLTFSTLTVSNMSPEDSSIYLCSVGLTGTGNTIYFGEGSWLTVV.

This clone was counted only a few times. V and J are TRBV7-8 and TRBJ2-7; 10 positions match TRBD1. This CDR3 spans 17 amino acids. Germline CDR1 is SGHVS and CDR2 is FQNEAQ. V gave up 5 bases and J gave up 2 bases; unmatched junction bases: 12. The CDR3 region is CASSPMTGTGEPYEQYF. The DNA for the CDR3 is TGTGCCAGCAGCCCGATGACCGGGACAGGGGAACCCTACGAGCAGTACTTC.

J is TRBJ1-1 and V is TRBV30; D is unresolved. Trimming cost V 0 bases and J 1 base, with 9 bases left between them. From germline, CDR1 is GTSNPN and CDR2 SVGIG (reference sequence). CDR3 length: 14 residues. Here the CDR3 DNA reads TGTGCCTGGAGTGTACTAGACTGGAACACTGAAGCTTTCTTT. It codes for CAWSVLDWNTEAFF.

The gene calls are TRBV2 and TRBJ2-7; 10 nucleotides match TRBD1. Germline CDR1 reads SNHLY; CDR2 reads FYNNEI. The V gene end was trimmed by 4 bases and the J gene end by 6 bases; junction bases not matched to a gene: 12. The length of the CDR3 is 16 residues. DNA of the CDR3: TGTGCCAGCAGTGGACGGACAGGGGGGGTTGTGAGCGAGCAGTACTTC. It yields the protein CASSGRTGGVVSEQYF.

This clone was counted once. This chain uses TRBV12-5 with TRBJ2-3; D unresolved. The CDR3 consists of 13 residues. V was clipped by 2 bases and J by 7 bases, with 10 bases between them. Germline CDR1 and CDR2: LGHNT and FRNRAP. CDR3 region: CASGLLRQNTQYF. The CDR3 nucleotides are TGTGCTAGTGGTTTGCTACGACAAAATACGCAGTATTTT.

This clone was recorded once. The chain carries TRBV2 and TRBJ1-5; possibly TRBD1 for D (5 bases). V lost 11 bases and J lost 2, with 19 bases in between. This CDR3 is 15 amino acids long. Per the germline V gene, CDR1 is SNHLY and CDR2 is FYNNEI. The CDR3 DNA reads TGTGCCTCCGGGGGGAGGGGTCGGGGCAATCAGCCCCAGCATTTT. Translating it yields CASGGRGRGNQPQHF.

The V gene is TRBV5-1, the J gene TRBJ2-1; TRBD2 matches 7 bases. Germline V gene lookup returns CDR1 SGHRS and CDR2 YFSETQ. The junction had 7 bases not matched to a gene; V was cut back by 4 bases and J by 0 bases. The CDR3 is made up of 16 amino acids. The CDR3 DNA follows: TGCGCCAGCAGCCCTACTAGCGAAAGCTCCTACAATGAGCAGTTCTTC. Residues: CASSPTSESSYNEQFF.

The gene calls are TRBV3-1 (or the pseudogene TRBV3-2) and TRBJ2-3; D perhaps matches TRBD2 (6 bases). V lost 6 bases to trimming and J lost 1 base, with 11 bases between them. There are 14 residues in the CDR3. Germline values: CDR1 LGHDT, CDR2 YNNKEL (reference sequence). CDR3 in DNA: TGTGCCAGCAGGCGGGCTAGCGGCACAGATACGCAGTATTTT. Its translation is CASRRASGTDTQYF.

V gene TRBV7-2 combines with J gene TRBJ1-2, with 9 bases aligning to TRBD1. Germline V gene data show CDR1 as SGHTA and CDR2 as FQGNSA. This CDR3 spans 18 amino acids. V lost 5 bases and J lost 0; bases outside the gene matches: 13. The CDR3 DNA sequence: TGTGCCAGCAGCACGGGGACAGGGAATTTTGTAGCTAACTATGGCTACACCTTC. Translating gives CASSTGTGNFVANYGYTF.

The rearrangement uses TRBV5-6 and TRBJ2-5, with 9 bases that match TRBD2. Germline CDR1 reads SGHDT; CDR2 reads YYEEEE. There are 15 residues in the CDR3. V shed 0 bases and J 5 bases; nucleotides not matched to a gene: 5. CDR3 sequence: CASSLVGTSLETQYF. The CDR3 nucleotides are TGTGCCAGCAGCTTGGTGGGGACTAGCTTGGAGACCCAGTACTTC.

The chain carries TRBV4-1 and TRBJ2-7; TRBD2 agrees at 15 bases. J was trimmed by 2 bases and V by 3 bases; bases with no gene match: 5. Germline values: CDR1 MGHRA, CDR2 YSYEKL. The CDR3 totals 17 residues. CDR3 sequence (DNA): TGCGCCAGCAGCCAGGGACTAGCGGGAGGTATTGCCTACGAGCAGTACTTC. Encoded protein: CASSQGLAGGIAYEQYF.

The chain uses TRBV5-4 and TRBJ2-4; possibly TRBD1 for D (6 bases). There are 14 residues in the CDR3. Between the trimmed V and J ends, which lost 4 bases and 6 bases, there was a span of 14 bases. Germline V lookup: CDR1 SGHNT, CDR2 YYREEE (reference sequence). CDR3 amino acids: CASSHPGVRNIQYF. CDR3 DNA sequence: TGTGCCAGCAGCCACCCAGGGGTTAGAAACATTCAGTACTTC.

CDR3 coding DNA: TGTGCCAGCAGCTTGGATAAGCGTAGATCGCACAATGAGCAGTTCTTC. Translating gives CASSLDKRRSHNEQFF. The V call is TRBV5-6, the J call TRBJ2-1; D ambiguous. The V and J ends lost 0 bases and 5 bases respectively, with 15 bases between them. The CDR3 is 16 residues long. Germline V CDR1 and CDR2: SGHDT, YYEEEE. Drawing the rest from reference TRBV5-6 and TRBJ2-1, the complete variable domain is DAGVTQSPTHLIKTRGQQVTLRCSPKSGHDTVSWYQQALGQGPQFIFQYYEEEERQRGNFPDRFSGHQFPNYSSELNVNALLLGDSALYLCASSLDKRRSHNEQFFGPGTRLTVL.

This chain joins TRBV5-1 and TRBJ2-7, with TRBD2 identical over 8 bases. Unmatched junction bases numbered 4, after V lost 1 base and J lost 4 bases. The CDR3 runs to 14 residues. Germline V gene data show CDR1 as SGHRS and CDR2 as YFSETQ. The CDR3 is CASSLLGRGYEQYF. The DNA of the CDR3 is TGCGCCAGCAGCTTGCTCGGGAGGGGATACGAGCAGTACTTC. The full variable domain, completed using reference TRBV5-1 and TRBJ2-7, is KAGVTQTPRYLIKTRGQQVTLSCSPISGHRSVSWYQQTPGQGLQFLFEYFSETQRNKGNFPGRFSGRQFSNSRSEMNVSTLELGDSALYLCASSLLGRGYEQYFGPGTRLTVT.

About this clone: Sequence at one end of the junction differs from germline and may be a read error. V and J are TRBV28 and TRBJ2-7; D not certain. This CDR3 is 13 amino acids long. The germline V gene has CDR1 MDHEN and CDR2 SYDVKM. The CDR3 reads CASSLWSSYEQYF. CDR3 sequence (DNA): TGTGCCAGCAGTCTATGGAGCTCCTACGAGCAGTACTTC.

The CDR3 DNA is TGCGCCAGCAGTGAGTCGGTAGCGGGAGCCACAGATACGCAGTATTTT. This sequence encodes CASSESVAGATDTQYF. The chain joins TRBV10-1 to TRBJ2-3, with TRBD2 matching over 9 bases. This CDR3 is 16 amino acids long. CDR1 and CDR2 (germline): WNHNN, SYGVQD (reference sequence). The V segment lost 0 bases and the J segment 2 bases; nucleotides outside the gene matches: 3.

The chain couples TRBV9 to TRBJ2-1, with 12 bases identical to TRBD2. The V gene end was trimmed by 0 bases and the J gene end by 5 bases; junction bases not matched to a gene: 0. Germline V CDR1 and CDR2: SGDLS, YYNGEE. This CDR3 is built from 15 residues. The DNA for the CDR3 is TGTGCCAGCAGCGTAGGACTAGCGGGAGACAATGAGCAGTTCTTC. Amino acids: CASSVGLAGDNEQFF.

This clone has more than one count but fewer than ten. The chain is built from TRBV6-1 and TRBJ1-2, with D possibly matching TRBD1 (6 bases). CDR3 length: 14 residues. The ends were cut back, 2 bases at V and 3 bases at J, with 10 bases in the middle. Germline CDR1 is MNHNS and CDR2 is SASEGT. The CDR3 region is CASSERQGYYGYTF. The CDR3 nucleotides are TGTGCCAGCAGTGAACGGCAGGGGTACTATGGCTACACCTTC.

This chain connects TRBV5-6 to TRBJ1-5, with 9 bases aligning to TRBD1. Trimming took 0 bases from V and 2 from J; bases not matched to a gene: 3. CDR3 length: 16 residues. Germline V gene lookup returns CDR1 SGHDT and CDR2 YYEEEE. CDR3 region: CASSLAGTGRNQPQHF. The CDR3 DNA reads TGTGCCAGCAGCTTGGCCGGGACAGGGCGCAATCAGCCCCAGCATTTT.

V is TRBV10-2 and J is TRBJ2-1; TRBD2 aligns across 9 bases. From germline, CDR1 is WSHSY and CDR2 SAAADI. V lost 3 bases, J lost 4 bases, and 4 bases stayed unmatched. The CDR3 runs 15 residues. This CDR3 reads CASSDGSGGYNEQFF. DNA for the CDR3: TGCGCCAGCAGTGACGGTAGCGGGGGTTACAATGAGCAGTTCTTC.

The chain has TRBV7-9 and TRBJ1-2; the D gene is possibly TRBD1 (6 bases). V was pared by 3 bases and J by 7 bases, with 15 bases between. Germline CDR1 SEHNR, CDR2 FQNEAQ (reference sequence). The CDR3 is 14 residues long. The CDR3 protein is CASSFGGERGGYTF. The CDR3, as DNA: TGTGCCAGCAGCTTCGGGGGCGAGCGGGGTGGCTACACCTTC.

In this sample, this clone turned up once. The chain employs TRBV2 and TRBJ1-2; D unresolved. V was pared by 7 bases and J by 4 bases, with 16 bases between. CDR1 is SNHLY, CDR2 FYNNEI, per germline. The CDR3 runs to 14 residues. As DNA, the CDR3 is TGTGCCAGCAAAGTGGCGCTGGGCAGCTATGGCTACACCTTC. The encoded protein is CASKVALGSYGYTF.

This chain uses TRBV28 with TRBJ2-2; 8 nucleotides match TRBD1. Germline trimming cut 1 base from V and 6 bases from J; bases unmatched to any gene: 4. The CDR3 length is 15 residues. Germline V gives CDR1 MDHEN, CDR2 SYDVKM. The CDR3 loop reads CASSLSRGRAGELFF. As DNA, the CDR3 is TGTGCCAGCAGTTTATCCAGGGGGCGCGCCGGGGAGCTGTTTTTT.

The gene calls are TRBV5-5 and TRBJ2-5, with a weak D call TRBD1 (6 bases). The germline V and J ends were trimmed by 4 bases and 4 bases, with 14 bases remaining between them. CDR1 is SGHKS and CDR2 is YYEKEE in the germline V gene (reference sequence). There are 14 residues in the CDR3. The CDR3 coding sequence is TGTGCCAGCAGCCCCCGACAGGACTCAGAGACCCAGTACTTC. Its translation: CASSPRQDSETQYF.

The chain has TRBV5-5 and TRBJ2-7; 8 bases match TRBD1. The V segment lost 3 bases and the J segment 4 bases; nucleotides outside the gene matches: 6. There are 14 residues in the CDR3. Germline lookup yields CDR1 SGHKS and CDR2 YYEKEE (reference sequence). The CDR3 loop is CASSSARGHYEQYF. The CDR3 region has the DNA TGTGCCAGCAGCTCGGCCAGGGGGCATTACGAGCAGTACTTC.

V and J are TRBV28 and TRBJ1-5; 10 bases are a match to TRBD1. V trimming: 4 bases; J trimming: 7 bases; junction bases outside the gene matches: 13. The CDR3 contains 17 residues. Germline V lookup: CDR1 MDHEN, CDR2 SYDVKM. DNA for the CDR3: TGTGCCAGCAGTTCTATCTTCCCTTGGACAGGGGGACAGCCCCAGCATTTT. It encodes CASSSIFPWTGGQPQHF. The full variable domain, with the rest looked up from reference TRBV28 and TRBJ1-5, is DVKVTQSSRYLVKRTGEKVFLECVQDMDHENMFWYRQDPGLGLRLIYFSYDVKMKEKGDIPEGYSVSREKKERFSLILESASTNQTSMYLCASSSIFPWTGGQPQHFGDGTRLSIL.

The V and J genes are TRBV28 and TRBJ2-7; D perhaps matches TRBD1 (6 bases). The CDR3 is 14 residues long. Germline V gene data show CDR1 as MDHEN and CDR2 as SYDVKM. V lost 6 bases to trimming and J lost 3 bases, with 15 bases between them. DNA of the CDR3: TGTGCCAGCAGGGCCTGGACAGAGAGCTACGAGCAGTACTTC. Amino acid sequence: CASRAWTESYEQYF.